The rows below give T cell receptor beta chains drawn from one sample of a study of blood T cell repertoires in COVID-19. Generated by immunoSEQ multiplex PCR, the TCRdb table keeps only in-frame clones and is missing some. Here the sample spans more than 150,000 clones, roughly four fifths being singletons. Material: peripheral blood. These receptors came from a woman of 80 years or more with COVID-19, enrolled during active disease. CDR3s leave out the opening cysteine and the closing phenylalanine or tryptophan. A D gene is named only where the DNA matches it firmly.

D gene	V gene	J gene	CDR3 protein
.	TRBV5-1	TRBJ2-1	ASSLMADNEQF
.	TRBV7-8	TRBJ1-2	ASSLGTAYGYT
.	TRBV20-1	TRBJ1-4	SAYRNEKLF
.	TRBV2	TRBJ1-4	ASSERGGGLEKLF
.	TRBV12-2	TRBJ1-1	ASRLPASGGEGYTEAF
TRBD2	TRBV11-3	TRBJ2-1	ASSLWGGTYNEQF
TRBD1	TRBV6-5	TRBJ1-2	ASRGTGSHYGYT
TRBD2	TRBV5-4	TRBJ2-5	ASSRGEGVETQY
TRBD2	TRBV5-1	TRBJ2-3	ASGPLARGYTDTQY
.	TRBV9	TRBJ2-3	ASSADRATDTQY
TRBD1	TRBV10-3	TRBJ1-2	AISATGQPQNLRYGYT
TRBD1	TRBV2	TRBJ1-5	ASRARTGVEQPQH
.	TRBV7-6	TRBJ2-7	ASSLLTASYEQY
.	TRBV3-1/TRBV3-2	TRBJ1-3	ASAGGPNSGNTIY
.	TRBV29-1	TRBJ1-5	SVETDSNQPQH
TRBD1	TRBV10-3	TRBJ1-2	ATSPGQGNYGYT
.	TRBV7-2	TRBJ1-5	ASSLGPGGNQPQH
TRBD2	TRBV5-1	TRBJ2-2	ASSSRTSFDTGELF
.	TRBV10-1	TRBJ2-1	ASSPTRSSYNEQF
TRBD2	TRBV7-2	TRBJ2-7	ASSVAGGPGYEQY
.	TRBV7-9	TRBJ2-7	AIILEMAQRAYEQY
.	TRBV27	TRBJ1-1	ASSKYVELNTEAF
.	TRBV3-1/TRBV3-2	TRBJ1-1	ASSQTVNTEAF
.	TRBV19	TRBJ1-2	ASMGSLYGYT
TRBD1	TRBV10-3	TRBJ2-1	AISEPGQGKGYNEQF
.	TRBV11-2	TRBJ1-2	ASSLDREAYGYT
TRBD1	TRBV7-9	TRBJ2-1	ASSATGTPYNEQF
TRBD2	TRBV5-4	TRBJ2-5	ASNPSGGGVGTQY
.	TRBV18	TRBJ1-6	ASSLSGQGDSPLH
TRBD1	TRBV2	TRBJ1-1	ASSVADRGNTEAF
.	TRBV23-1	TRBJ2-1	ASSQSRVSYNEQF
.	TRBV12-3/TRBV12-4	TRBJ2-1	ASSLRLNEQF